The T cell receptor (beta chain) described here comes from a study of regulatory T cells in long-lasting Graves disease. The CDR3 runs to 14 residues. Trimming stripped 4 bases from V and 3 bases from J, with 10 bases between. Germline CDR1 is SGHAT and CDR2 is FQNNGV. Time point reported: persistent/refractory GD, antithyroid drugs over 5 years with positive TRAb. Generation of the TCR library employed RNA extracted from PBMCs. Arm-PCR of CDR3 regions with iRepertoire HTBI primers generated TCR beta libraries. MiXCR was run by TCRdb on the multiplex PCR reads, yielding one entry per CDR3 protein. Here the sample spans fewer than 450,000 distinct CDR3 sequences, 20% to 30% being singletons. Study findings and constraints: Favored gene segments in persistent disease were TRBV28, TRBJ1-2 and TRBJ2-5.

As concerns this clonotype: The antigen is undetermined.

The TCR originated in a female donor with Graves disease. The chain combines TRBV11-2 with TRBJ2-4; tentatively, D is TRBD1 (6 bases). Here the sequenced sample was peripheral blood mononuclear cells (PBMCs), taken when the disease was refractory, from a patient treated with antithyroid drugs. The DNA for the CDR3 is TGTGCCAGCAGCTCCACAGGGAGCAAAAACATTCAGTACTTC. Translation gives CASSSTGSKNIQYF.